This T cell receptor beta chain appears in the sequencing data of a study of cytomegalovirus exposure and HLA in healthy donors. Both 60 Vbeta primers and 13 Jbeta primers went into the PCR. Clones were sequenced by immunoSEQ multiplex PCR, and TCRdb holds only the in-frame ones, with some missing. Of roughly 200,000 clones in the sample, more than 75% are singletons; the top ten hold roughly 13%. Per germline, CDR1 SGHDN and CDR2 FVKESK. The CDR3 runs 13 residues. Between the trimmed V and J ends, which lost 6 bases and 1 base, there was a span of 9 bases. Study-level results: In a later analysis, most CMV-associated TCR beta chains appeared HLA-restricted.

A word on this clone: The antigen is undetermined.

The sequenced sample consisted of PBMCs. The chain uses TRBV14 and TRBJ1-1; unclear D gene. This sequence was found in a woman under 40 in good health and CMV-seropositive. The CDR3 loop is CASSSKWNTEAFF. CDR3 nucleotides: TGTGCCAGCAGTAGTAAGTGGAACACTGAAGCTTTCTTT.